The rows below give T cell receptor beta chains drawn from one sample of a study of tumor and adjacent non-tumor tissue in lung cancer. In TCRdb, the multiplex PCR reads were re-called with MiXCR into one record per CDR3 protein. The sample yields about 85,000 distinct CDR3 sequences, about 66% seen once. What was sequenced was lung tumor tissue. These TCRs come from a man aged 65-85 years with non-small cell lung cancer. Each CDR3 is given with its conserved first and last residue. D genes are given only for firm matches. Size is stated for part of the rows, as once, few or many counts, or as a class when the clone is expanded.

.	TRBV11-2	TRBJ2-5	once	CASSFSPGAQYF	TGTGCCAGCAGCTTTTCTCCCGGGGCCCAGTACTTC
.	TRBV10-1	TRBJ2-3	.	CASSVRSDTQYF	TGCGCCAGCAGCGTCAGATCAGATACGCAGTACTTT
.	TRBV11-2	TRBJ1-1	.	CASSTKTENTEVFF	TGTGCCAGCAGCACAAAGACGGAGAACACTGAAGTTTTCTTT
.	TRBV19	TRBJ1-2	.	CASSTGVGLGYTF	TGTGCCAGTAGTACAGGGGTCGGGCTTGGCTACACCTTC
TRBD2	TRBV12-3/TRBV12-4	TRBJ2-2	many	CASSTSGGRNTGELFF	TGTGCCAGCAGTACCAGCGGGGGGAGGAACACCGGGGAGCTGTTTTTT
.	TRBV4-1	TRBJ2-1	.	CASSQNRLTSNEQIF	TGTGCCAGCAGCCAAAACAGGTTAACAAGCAATGAGCAGATCTTC
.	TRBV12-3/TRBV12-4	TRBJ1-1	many	CASSLRQVNTEAFF	TGTGCCAGCAGTTTAAGGCAGGTAAACACTGAAGCTTTCTTT
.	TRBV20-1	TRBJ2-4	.	CSARDGTPRVKNIQYF	TGCAGTGCTAGAGACGGTACACCGAGAGTCAAAAACATTCAGTACTTC
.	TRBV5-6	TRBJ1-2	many	CASSLNPSNYGYTF	TGTGCCAGCAGCTTGAATCCATCTAACTATGGCTACACCTTC
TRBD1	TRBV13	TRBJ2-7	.	CASSLGTGSYKQYF	TGTGCCAGCAGCTTGGGGACAGGGTCCTACAAGCAGTACTTC
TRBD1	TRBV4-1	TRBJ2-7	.	CTNSQDRVGGYYEQYF	TGCACCAACAGCCAAGATCGGGTAGGGGGCTACTACGAGCAGTACTTC
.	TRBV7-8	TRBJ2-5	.	CASTYQTKETQYF	TGTGCCAGCACGTACCAGACTAAAGAGACCCAGTACTTC
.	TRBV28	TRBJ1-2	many	CASSLGEDYGYTF	TGTGCCAGCAGTTTAGGTGAAGACTATGGCTACACCTTC
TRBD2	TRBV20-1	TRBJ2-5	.	CSARTSVRHETQYF	TGCAGTGCCCGGACTAGCGTGAGGCATGAGACCCAGTACTTT
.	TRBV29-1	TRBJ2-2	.	CSVELGDGNSGELFF	TGTAGCGTTGAATTGGGGGACGGGAACAGCGGGGAGCTGTTTTTT
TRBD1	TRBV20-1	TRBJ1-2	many	CSAGTGSDGYTF	TGCAGTGCCGGGACAGGATCAGATGGCTACACCTTC
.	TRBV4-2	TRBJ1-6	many	CASSPTNKEGVAMDSPLHF	TGTGCCAGCAGCCCAACGAATAAAGAGGGGGTGGCTATGGATTCACCCCTCCACTTT
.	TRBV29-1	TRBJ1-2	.	CRDQTVSYGYTF	TGCAGAGACCAGACAGTCTCCTATGGCTACACCTTC
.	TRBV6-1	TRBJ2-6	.	CASCADDSSGANVLTF	TGTGCCAGCTGTGCCGATGACAGCTCTGGGGCCAATGTCCTGACTTTC
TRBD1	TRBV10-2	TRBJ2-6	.	CASSRGTGSGANVLTF	TGTGCCAGCAGTCGCGGGACAGGGTCTGGGGCCAACGTCCTGACTTTC
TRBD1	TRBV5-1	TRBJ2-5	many	CASSKGQHSETQYF	TGCGCCAGCAGCAAGGGACAGCATAGTGAGACCCAGTACTTC
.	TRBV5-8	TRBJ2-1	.	CASSSGEDSYNELFF	TGTGCCAGCAGTAGCGGAGAGGACTCCTACAATGAGCTGTTCTTC
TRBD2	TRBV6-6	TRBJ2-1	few	CASSYGRATGGLEQFF	TGTGCCAGTAGTTACGGTCGGGCAACGGGGGGGCTTGAGCAGTTCTTC
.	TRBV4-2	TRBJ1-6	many	CASSHDPLGGGGNSPLHF	TGTGCCAGCAGCCACGACCCCCTTGGAGGGGGAGGAAATTCACCCCTCCACTTT
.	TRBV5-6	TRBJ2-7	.	CASSSWSPDEQYF	TGTGCCAGCAGTTCGTGGTCACCCGACGAGCAGTACTTC
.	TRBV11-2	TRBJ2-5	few	CTSCFGPSTVQTQYF	TGTACCAGCTGCTTCGGCCCCTCAACTGTCCAGACCCAGTACTTC
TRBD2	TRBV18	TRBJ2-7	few	CASSPPKGTSGYEQYF	TGTGCCAGCTCACCACCTAAGGGGACTAGCGGCTACGAGCAGTACTTC
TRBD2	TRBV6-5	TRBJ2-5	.	CASGAAGGREAQYF	TGTGCCAGCGGCGCAGCGGGGGGGCGGGAGGCCCAGTACTTC
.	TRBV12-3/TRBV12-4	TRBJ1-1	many	CASSFGDGITEAFF	TGTGCCAGCAGTTTCGGGGACGGAATCACTGAAGCTTTCTTT
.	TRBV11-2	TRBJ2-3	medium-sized	CASSLGIGDTQYF	TGTGCCAGCAGCTTAGGAATAGGGGATACGCAGTATTTT
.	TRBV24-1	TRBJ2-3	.	CATSETVPGTQYF	TGTGCCACCAGTGAGACGGTGCCAGGTACGCAGTATTTT
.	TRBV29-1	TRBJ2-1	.	CSVEVRGFPEQFF	TGCAGCGTTGAAGTCAGGGGATTTCCCGAGCAGTTCTTC
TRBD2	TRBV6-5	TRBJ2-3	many	CASSLAGTGGTDTQYF	TGTGCCAGCAGTCTAGCGGGAACGGGCGGGACAGATACGCAGTATTTT
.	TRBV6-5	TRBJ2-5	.	CSSSYEGSQETQYF	TGTTCCAGCAGTTACGAGGGGAGCCAAGAGACCCAGTACTTC
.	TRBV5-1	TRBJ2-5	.	CASSYSQETQYF	TGCGCCAGTAGCTACTCACAAGAGACCCAGTACTTC
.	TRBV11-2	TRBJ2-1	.	CASSYGGSYNAQFF	TGTGCCAGCAGCTACGGGGGTTCTTACAATGCGCAATTCTTC
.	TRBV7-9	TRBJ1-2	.	CASSPIGRDYGYTF	TGTGCCAGCAGCCCGATAGGCCGGGACTATGGCTACACCTTC
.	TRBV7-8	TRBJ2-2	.	CASSSDSVWTGELFF	TGTGCCAGCAGCTCCGATAGCGTGTGGACCGGGGAGCTGTTTTTT
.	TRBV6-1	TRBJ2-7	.	CASSESQGSSYKQYF	TGCGCCAGCAGTGAAAGTCAGGGAAGCTCCTACAAGCAGTACTTC
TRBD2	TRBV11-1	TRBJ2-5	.	CASSLRTGLADWYQETQNF	TGTGCCAGCAGCTTAAGAACGGGACTAGCAGATTGGTACCAAGAGACCCAGAACTTC
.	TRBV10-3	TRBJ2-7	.	CAISEGKKQGYEQYF	TGTGCCATCAGCGAGGGAAAAAAACAGGGTTACGAGCAGTACTTC
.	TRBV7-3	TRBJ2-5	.	CASSPLLQRAGQETQYF	TGTGCCAGCAGCCCCCTTCTCCAGAGGGCCGGACAAGAGACCCAGTACTTC
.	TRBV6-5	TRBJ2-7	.	CASSTSADGGYDQYF	TGTGCCAGCAGTACCTCCGCGGACGGTGGCTACGATCAGTATTTC
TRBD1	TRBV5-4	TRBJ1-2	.	CASQGDSEGGHTF	TGTGCCAGTCAGGGGGACTCCGAGGGGGGCCACACCTTC
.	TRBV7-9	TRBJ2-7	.	CASTGSYEQYF	TGTGCCAGCACCGGTTCCTACGAGCAGTACTTC
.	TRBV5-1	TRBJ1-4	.	CASRTVGVNEKLFF	TGCGCCAGCAGAACAGTGGGAGTTAATGAAAAACTGTTTTTT
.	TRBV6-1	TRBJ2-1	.	CASSEEQPLLNEQFF	TGTGCCAGCAGTGAGGAACAGCCCCTGCTGAATGAGCAGTTCTTC
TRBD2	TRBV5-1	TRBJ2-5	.	CASSFWLQAGLAGMETKYF	TGCGCCAGCAGCTTCTGGTTGCAGGCGGGACTAGCGGGGATGGAGACCAAGTACTTC
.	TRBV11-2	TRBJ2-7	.	CASSLGTERYF	TGTGCCAGCAGCTTGGGGACCGAACGGTACTTC
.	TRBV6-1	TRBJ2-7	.	CANTPLLFDLIGQYF	TGTGCCAACACCCCCCTTTTGTTCGACTTAATCGGGCAGTACTTC
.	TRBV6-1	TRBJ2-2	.	CASKRGHQRAWELFF	TGTGCCAGCAAAAGGGGACACCAGAGGGCCTGGGAGCTGTTTTTT
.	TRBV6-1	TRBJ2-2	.	CASKRDHQTAGELSF	TGTGCCAGCAAACGGGATCACCAGACGGCCGGGGAGCTGTCTTTT
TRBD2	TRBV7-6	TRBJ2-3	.	CASSLFPSGVEDTQYF	TGTGCCAGCAGCTTATTCCCTAGCGGGGTAGAAGATACGCAGTATTTT
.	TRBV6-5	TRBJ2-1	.	CASNPDGFLGNGQFF	TGTGCCAGCAATCCGGACGGCTTCCTAGGGAATGGGCAGTTCTTC
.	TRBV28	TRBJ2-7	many	CASDRTAAPYEQYF	TGTGCCAGCGACCGGACAGCAGCCCCCTACGAGCAGTACTTC